Reported below is one T cell receptor (beta chain). This sequence may be a read error, since a much larger clone differs from it by one base. This record belongs to a study of control samples from healthy donors and cancer patients. The CDR3 runs 11 residues. Per the germline V gene, CDR1 is SGDLS and CDR2 is YYNGEE. V was pared by 5 bases and J by 2 bases, with 4 bases between. Method: immunoSEQ multiplex PCR; TCRdb's copy keeps in-frame clones and lacks some. The sample yields fewer than 150,000 clones, more than 80% seen once. Sequencing was performed on blood. The clonotype was recovered from a man younger than 35 in good health. The chain combines TRBV9 with TRBJ1-2; D is uncertain. CDR3 protein: CASSRNYGYTF. The DNA of the CDR3 is TGTGCCAGCAGTCGAAACTATGGCTACACCTTC.